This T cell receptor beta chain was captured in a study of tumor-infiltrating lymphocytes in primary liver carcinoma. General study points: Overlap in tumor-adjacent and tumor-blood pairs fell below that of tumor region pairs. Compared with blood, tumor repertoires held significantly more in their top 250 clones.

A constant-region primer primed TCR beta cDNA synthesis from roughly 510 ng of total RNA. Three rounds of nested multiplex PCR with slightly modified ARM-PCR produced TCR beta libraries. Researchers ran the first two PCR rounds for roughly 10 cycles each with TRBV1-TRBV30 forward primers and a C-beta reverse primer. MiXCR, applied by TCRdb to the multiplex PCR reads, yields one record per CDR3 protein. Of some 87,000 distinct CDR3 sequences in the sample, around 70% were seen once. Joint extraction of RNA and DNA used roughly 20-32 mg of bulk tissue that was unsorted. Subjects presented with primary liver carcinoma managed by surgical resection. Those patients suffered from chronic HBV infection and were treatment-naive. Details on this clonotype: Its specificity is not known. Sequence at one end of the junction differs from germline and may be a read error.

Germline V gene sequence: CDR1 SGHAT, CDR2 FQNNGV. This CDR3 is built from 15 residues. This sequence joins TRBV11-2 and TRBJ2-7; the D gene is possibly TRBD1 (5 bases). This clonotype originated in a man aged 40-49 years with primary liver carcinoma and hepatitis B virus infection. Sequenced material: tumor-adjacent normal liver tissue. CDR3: CASSLGHFRLYQQYF. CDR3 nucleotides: TGTGCGAGCAGCCTGGGGCATTTCAGACTCTACCAGCAGTACTTC.